This is a list of T cell receptor beta chains from one sample in a study of blood T cell repertoires in COVID-19. The repertoire was sequenced with immunoSEQ multiplex PCR; TCRdb's copy has only in-frame clones and lacks some. The data contain about 110,000 clones, over 60% of them seen just once; the ten biggest clones take up 4.3%. Sequenced input: peripheral blood. The receptors come from a man between 70 and 80 years old with acute or convalescent COVID-19. Both conserved end residues are part of each CDR3. D genes are given only for firm matches. Size is stated for part of the rows, as once, few or many counts, or as a class when the clone is expanded.

v_gene,len,d_gene,abundance,j_gene,CDR3aa,CDR3nt
TRBV7-9,16,NA,few,TRBJ2-4,CASSPEGVLPKNIQYF,TGTGCCAGCAGCCCAGAAGGGGTTTTACCCAAAAACATTCAGTACTTC
TRBV10-3,13,TRBD1,NA,TRBJ1-2,CAISVGTGDGYTF,TGTGCCATCAGTGTGGGGACAGGGGATGGCTACACCTTC
TRBV2,14,TRBD2,NA,TRBJ2-5,CASSEFSGVETQYF,TGTGCCAGCAGTGAATTTAGCGGGGTTGAGACCCAGTACTTC
TRBV7-8,16,TRBD2,NA,TRBJ2-2,CASSQRTSGAGGELFF,TGTGCCAGCAGCCAACGGACTAGCGGGGCAGGCGGGGAGCTGTTTTTT
TRBV5-1,16,TRBD2,NA,TRBJ2-2,CASTFPGGKGTGELFF,TGCGCCAGCACTTTCCCGGGGGGAAAGGGCACCGGGGAGCTGTTTTTT
TRBV19,14,TRBD1,few,TRBJ1-4,CASSMGQGREKLFF,TGTGCCAGTAGTATGGGACAGGGGAGGGAAAAACTGTTTTTT
TRBV12-3/TRBV12-4,13,NA,NA,TRBJ2-2,CATTRVGTGELFF,TGTGCCACTACCCGGGTCGGCACCGGGGAGCTGTTTTTT
TRBV7-3,15,NA,NA,TRBJ2-1,CASSPRGASYNEQFF,TGTGCCAGCAGCCCCCGGGGGGCGTCCTACAATGAGCAGTTCTTC
TRBV5-4,16,NA,few,TRBJ2-2,CASSGGWAQNTGELFF,TGTGCCAGCAGCGGGGGCTGGGCCCAGAACACCGGGGAGCTGTTTTTT
TRBV5-6,16,NA,NA,TRBJ1-3,CASSLASRWTGNTIYF,TGTGCCAGCAGCTTGGCTAGCAGGTGGACTGGAAACACCATATATTTT
TRBV18,16,NA,NA,TRBJ1-1,CASSAGALQSGTEAFF,TGTGCCAGCTCAGCAGGGGCCCTCCAATCGGGGACTGAAGCTTTCTTT
TRBV12-3/TRBV12-4,12,NA,NA,TRBJ1-1,CASSPVNTEAFF,TGTGCCAGCAGTCCAGTGAACACTGAAGCTTTCTTT
TRBV12-3/TRBV12-4,12,NA,NA,TRBJ1-2,CASSSGPYGYTF,TGTGCCAGCAGTTCAGGGCCCTATGGCTACACCTTC
TRBV7-7,16,TRBD2,NA,TRBJ2-1,CASSLERTSSYNEQFF,TGTGCTAGCAGCTTAGAGAGGACTAGTTCCTACAATGAGCAGTTCTTC
TRBV7-2,17,NA,NA,TRBJ2-3,CATHTRGGISRTDTQYF,TGTGCCACCCATACAAGGGGGGGGATTTCGCGCACAGATACGCAGTATTTT
TRBV24-1,17,TRBD1,few,TRBJ1-6,CATSDNRGFRYNSPLHF,TGTGCCACCAGTGATAACAGGGGGTTTCGATATAATTCACCCCTCCACTTT
TRBV6-2/TRBV6-3,16,TRBD1,NA,TRBJ1-2,CASSPPLRQGRYGYTF,TGTGCCAGCAGTCCCCCCTTGCGACAGGGGAGATATGGCTACACCTTC
TRBV6-2/TRBV6-3,15,TRBD1,once,TRBJ2-1,CASSYADRGDDEQFF,TGTGCCAGCAGTTACGCGGACAGGGGGGATGATGAGCAGTTCTTC
TRBV27,13,NA,NA,TRBJ2-7,CASSPQGDYEQYF,TGTGCCAGCAGCCCCCAGGGTGACTACGAGCAGTACTTC
TRBV9,17,TRBD1,NA,TRBJ1-6,CASSVEKDRASNSPLHF,TGTGCCAGCAGCGTAGAAAAGGACAGGGCTTCAAATTCACCCCTCCACTTT
TRBV12-3/TRBV12-4,13,NA,NA,TRBJ1-1,CASSLRGNTEAFF,TGTGCCAGCAGTTTACGCGGGAACACTGAAGCTTTCTTT
TRBV15,15,TRBD2,NA,TRBJ2-1,CATKRTGREGNEQFF,TGTGCCACCAAACGGACGGGCAGGGAGGGCAATGAGCAGTTCTTC
TRBV11-1,15,NA,once,TRBJ2-7,CASSSRNSGAREQYF,TGTGCCAGCAGCTCCCGGAACTCAGGGGCGAGGGAGCAGTACTTC
TRBV6-1,15,TRBD1,NA,TRBJ1-1,CASSDGQGLGTEAFF,TGTGCCAGCAGTGATGGACAGGGCTTAGGCACTGAAGCTTTCTTT
TRBV5-1,13,NA,NA,TRBJ2-1,CASSLGDENEQFF,TGCGCCAGCAGCTTAGGGGATGAAAATGAGCAGTTCTTC
TRBV7-9,18,TRBD2,once,TRBJ2-1,CASSSGLAGGNSYNEQFF,TGTGCCAGCAGCTCAGGACTAGCGGGGGGAAACTCCTACAATGAGCAGTTCTTC
TRBV9,15,TRBD1,NA,TRBJ2-7,CASSVEDRPSYEQYF,TGTGCCAGCAGCGTAGAGGACAGGCCGTCCTACGAGCAGTACTTC
TRBV10-3,15,NA,NA,TRBJ2-6,CAISDSGIGANVLTF,TGTGCCATCAGTGACTCGGGGATTGGGGCCAACGTCCTGACTTTC
TRBV21-1,12,NA,NA,TRBJ1-1,CASSDRGTEAFF,TGTGCCAGCAGTGACAGAGGCACTGAAGCTTTCTTT
TRBV6-5,14,TRBD1,once,TRBJ2-1,CASSYSGQGGSQFF,TGTGCCAGCAGTTACTCGGGACAGGGGGGCTCGCAGTTCTTC
TRBV11-2,13,TRBD1,few,TRBJ1-1,CASRRQGRTEAFF,TGTGCCAGCAGGAGACAGGGACGGACTGAAGCTTTCTTT
TRBV3-1/TRBV3-2,16,NA,NA,TRBJ2-2,CASSHQRQANTGELFF,TGTGCCAGCAGCCACCAGCGGCAGGCGAACACGGGGGAGCTGTTTTTT
TRBV3-1/TRBV3-2,14,NA,few,TRBJ1-5,CASSQEGSNQPQHF,TGTGCCAGCAGCCAGGAGGGGAGCAATCAGCCCCAGCATTTT
TRBV9,16,NA,NA,TRBJ1-3,CASSPTGGGPGNTIYF,TGTGCCAGCAGCCCTACCGGGGGGGGGCCTGGAAACACCATATATTTT
TRBV19,16,TRBD1,few,TRBJ1-3,CASSTGTDVSGNTIYF,TGTGCCAGTAGTACGGGGACAGACGTCTCTGGAAACACCATATATTTT
TRBV3-1/TRBV3-2,18,NA,NA,TRBJ1-1,CASSQGIPGILTGTEAFF,TGTGCCAGCAGCCAAGGAATTCCAGGGATCTTAACCGGAACTGAAGCTTTCTTT
TRBV7-2,16,TRBD2,NA,TRBJ2-3,CASSLATSGGLDTQYF,TGTGCCAGCAGCTTAGCGACTAGCGGGGGGTTGGATACGCAGTATTTT
TRBV7-6,15,TRBD1,NA,TRBJ1-1,CASSGPGQGASEAFF,TGTGCCAGCAGCGGACCGGGACAGGGGGCCTCTGAAGCTTTCTTT
TRBV6-5,13,TRBD1,NA,TRBJ1-4,CASSLTTGPPFFF,TGTGCCAGCAGCCTCACGACAGGGCCCCCCTTTTTTTTT
TRBV29-1,14,NA,NA,TRBJ1-2,CSVEVSSQAAGYTF,TGCAGCGTTGAAGTGAGCTCGCAGGCTGCCGGCTACACCTTC
TRBV6-2/TRBV6-3,11,NA,NA,TRBJ1-2,CASSYTGNYTF,TGTGCCAGCAGTTACACAGGGAACTACACCTTC
TRBV19,14,NA,NA,TRBJ2-5,CASSKQGQAETQYF,TGTGCCAGTAGTAAACAGGGTCAAGCTGAGACCCAGTACTTC